These T cell receptor beta chains were read from a single sample in a study of OX40 agonist ivuxolimab in advanced cancers. Method: immunoSEQ multiplex PCR; TCRdb's copy keeps in-frame clones and lacks some. This sample yields some 40,000 clones, of which about 80% are seen a single time; less than 25% belongs to the top ten. This specimen was CD4+ or CD8+ T cells sorted from blood, taken in a trial of the OX40 agonist ivuxolimab. The receptors were gathered from an adult with an advanced solid tumor such as melanoma, head and neck, liver or kidney cancer. The CDR3 runs from the conserved cysteine through the conserved F or W. Fields, in order: J gene, D gene, clone size, V gene, CDR3 DNA, CDR3 protein. A D gene is named only where the DNA matches it firmly. Size is omitted from some rows. Given values are once, few, many or a class for expanded clones.

>TRBJ2-7|TRBD1|NA|TRBV5-1
TGCGCCAGCAGCTTGACAGGGGCCGAGCAGTACTTC
CASSLTGAEQYF
>TRBJ2-7|TRBD1|few|TRBV27
TGTGCCAGCAGTGTTTTCCCACCAGGGGGCCGAGTAGCCTACGAGCAGTACTTC
CASSVFPPGGRVAYEQYF
>TRBJ2-7|TRBD1|NA|TRBV19
TGTGCCAGTAGTGCAGGACAGGCCTACGAGCAGTACTTC
CASSAGQAYEQYF
>TRBJ1-1|TRBD1|NA|TRBV27
TGTGCCAGCAGTTTACAGGGGGCACCAGAAGCTTTCTTT
CASSLQGAPEAFF
>TRBJ2-7|NA|NA|TRBV4-1
TGCGCCAGCAGCCAAGGGACCACGGGAGCCTACGAGCAGTACTTC
CASSQGTTGAYEQYF
>TRBJ2-7|NA|NA|TRBV6-4
TGTGCCAGCAGTGGAGAGGAGAACGGCGAGCAGTACTTC
CASSGEENGEQYF
>TRBJ1-3|NA|NA|TRBV25-1
TGTGCCAGCAGTGAATTGTATCGATCTAGCTCTGGAAACACCATATATTTT
CASSELYRSSSGNTIYF
>TRBJ2-7|TRBD1|NA|TRBV27
TGTGCCAGCAGCCCCGGGACAGGGATTACCTACGAGCAGTACTTC
CASSPGTGITYEQYF
>TRBJ2-1|TRBD1|few|TRBV19
TGTGCCAGTAGTTTAACAGGGGGCGACCTGATCTACAATGAGCAGTTCTTC
CASSLTGGDLIYNEQFF
>TRBJ2-1|TRBD2|medium-sized|TRBV11-1
TGTGCCAGCAGCTTGGCCCGACTAGCGGGGGGCCACAATGAGCAGTTCTTC
CASSLARLAGGHNEQFF
>TRBJ2-3|TRBD2|NA|TRBV25-1
TGTGCCAGTAGTAGCGGGGCGAAGGAGTATTTT
CASSSGAKEYF
>TRBJ1-2|NA|NA|TRBV19
TGTGCCAGTAGTTTCCGCGTCGCGACTGCGAGTGGCTACACCTTC
CASSFRVATASGYTF
>TRBJ2-7|NA|NA|TRBV4-2
TGTGCCAGCAGCCACTACGACAGCGAGACTATCTACGAGCAGTACTTC
CASSHYDSETIYEQYF
>TRBJ2-1|NA|NA|TRBV5-6
TGTGCCAGCAGCTTGGGTACAGGATGGAACAATGAGCAGTTCTTC
CASSLGTGWNNEQFF
>TRBJ2-1|NA|NA|TRBV7-9
TGTGCCAGCAGCTTAGCAGCTCTGTACAATGAGCAGTTCTTC
CASSLAALYNEQFF
>TRBJ2-1|TRBD1|NA|TRBV7-2
TGTGCCAGCAGCTTAGCGTTAGGGACAGGAGGGTACAATGAGCAGTTCTTC
CASSLALGTGGYNEQFF
>TRBJ2-7|NA|NA|TRBV6-6
TGTGCCAGCACTCGCTACCACCGGCAACCTCATGCGGAGCAGTACTTC
CASTRYHRQPHAEQYF
>TRBJ2-5|TRBD2|NA|TRBV5-4
TGTGCCAGCAGCTTGGGATATACTAGCGGGAGGCCCCCCTTCCAAGAGACCCAGTACTTC
CASSLGYTSGRPPFQETQYF
>TRBJ2-5|NA|NA|TRBV7-9
TGTGCCAGCAGCTTAGGAGCCCAAGAGACCCAGTACTTC
CASSLGAQETQYF
>TRBJ2-2|NA|once|TRBV7-7
TGTGCTAGCAGCTTAGCGGCAGAAAACACCGGGGAGCTGTTTTTT
CASSLAAENTGELFF
>TRBJ2-7|NA|NA|TRBV5-4
TGTGCCAGCACCCAAACGGACGGTTACGAGCAGTACTTC
CASTQTDGYEQYF
>TRBJ1-2|TRBD1|NA|TRBV27
TGTGCCAGCAGTTCCTGGACAGGGGACTATGGCTACACCTTC
CASSSWTGDYGYTF
>TRBJ2-3|TRBD1|NA|TRBV6-4
TGTGCCAGCAGAGAATGGGACAGCTACACAGATACGCAGTATTTT
CASREWDSYTDTQYF
>TRBJ2-7|TRBD2|NA|TRBV28
TGTGCCAGCAACCTGTATTCTGGGGGGGCCTACGAGCAGTACTTC
CASNLYSGGAYEQYF
>TRBJ2-7|TRBD1|NA|TRBV5-4
TGTGCCAGCAGCCGTATAGGGGGCCTAGTCTTCGGCGAGCAGTACTTC
CASSRIGGLVFGEQYF
>TRBJ1-1|NA|NA|TRBV28
TGTGCCAGCAGTTTCATTGGAGTGAACACTGAAGCTTTCTTT
CASSFIGVNTEAFF
>TRBJ2-5|TRBD1|NA|TRBV6-1
TGTGCCAGCAGTTCCGGGACAGGGGAAGCGGAGACCCAGTACTTC
CASSSGTGEAETQYF
>TRBJ2-1|NA|NA|TRBV6-1
TGTGCCAGCAGGGGGGCCGGATACAATGAGCAGTTCTTC
CASRGAGYNEQFF
>TRBJ2-1|NA|NA|TRBV15
TGTGCCACCAGCAGAGATGAACTAGCCAATGAGCAGTTCTTC
CATSRDELANEQFF
>TRBJ2-7|NA|NA|TRBV29-1
TGCAGCGTTGAACCCAGGTTAGGGGAAGGCCCCTATTCACAGTACTTC
CSVEPRLGEGPYSQYF
>TRBJ1-1|NA|NA|TRBV11-2
TGTGCCAGCAGCGAGGTAGTCGTCGGGATGAACACTGAAGCTTTCTTT
CASSEVVVGMNTEAFF
>TRBJ2-7|TRBD2|NA|TRBV19
TGTGCCAGTAGTATAACGACTAGCGTCTCCTACGAGCAGTACTTC
CASSITTSVSYEQYF
>TRBJ2-5|TRBD1|NA|TRBV7-9
TGTGCCAGCAGCACCCCGTCGACAGGGAGCGAGGAGACCCAGTACTTC
CASSTPSTGSEETQYF
>TRBJ1-2|TRBD1|once|TRBV27
TGTGCCAGCAGTTTATTTGGGACAGATGGCTACACCTTC
CASSLFGTDGYTF
>TRBJ2-7|TRBD2|NA|TRBV9
TGTGCCAGCAGCGTAGACAGCGGGACTTACTACGAGCAGTACTTC
CASSVDSGTYYEQYF
>TRBJ2-6|TRBD1|once|TRBV5-6
TGTGCCAGCAGCCCCCCGACCCGACAGGGGACTTCTGGGGCCAACGTCCTGACTTTC
CASSPPTRQGTSGANVLTF
>TRBJ2-2|NA|NA|TRBV4-3
TGCGCCAGCAGCCAAGGCGGGGGGGAGCTGTTTTTT
CASSQGGGELFF
>TRBJ1-1|NA|NA|TRBV7-9
TGTGCCAGCAGCTCACAAGGTGTGCTGGAAGCTTTCTTT
CASSSQGVLEAFF
>TRBJ2-1|NA|NA|TRBV29-1
TGCAGCGTTGAAGGAGGGGGGGTAGCGGACTCCTACAATGAGCAGTTCTTC
CSVEGGGVADSYNEQFF
>TRBJ1-1|NA|NA|TRBV27
TGTGCCAGCAGTTTATCGAGTGCCATGAACACTGAAGCTTTCTTT
CASSLSSAMNTEAFF
>TRBJ2-1|TRBD1|NA|TRBV28
TGTGCCAGCAGTTTATTAGCAGGGGGCGCCTACAATGAGCAGTTCTTC
CASSLLAGGAYNEQFF
>TRBJ2-1|TRBD2|NA|TRBV30
TGTGCCTGTCCGGGGACTAGCGGTAATGAGCAGTTCTTC
CACPGTSGNEQFF
>TRBJ2-1|NA|NA|TRBV10-3
TGTGCCATCAGTGAGTCGTCTAGGTCGGGCGATGAGCAGTTCTTC
CAISESSRSGDEQFF
>TRBJ1-1|NA|NA|TRBV5-6
TGTGCCAGCAGCTCCGGAGGGTCTGAAGCTTTCTTT
CASSSGGSEAFF
>TRBJ1-1|TRBD1|NA|TRBV28
TGTGCCAGCAGTTTATACAGGGGCATGAACACTGAAGCTTTCTTT
CASSLYRGMNTEAFF
>TRBJ2-4|NA|NA|TRBV11-2
TGTGCCAGCAGCTTTTTGGACAAAAACATTCAGTACTTC
CASSFLDKNIQYF
>TRBJ1-1|NA|NA|TRBV27
TGTGCCAGCAGTTTCGGCAGTCTGAACACTGAAGCTTTCTTT
CASSFGSLNTEAFF
>TRBJ2-3|NA|NA|TRBV6-1
TGTGCCAGCAAGGGAGGATATACTAGCACAGATACGCAGTATTTT
CASKGGYTSTDTQYF
>TRBJ1-2|NA|NA|TRBV19
TGTGCCAGTAGTATTCTTCTTCCGACGGGTCAGGATGGCTACACCTTC
CASSILLPTGQDGYTF
>TRBJ2-7|NA|NA|TRBV28
TGTGCCAGCAGCTTCTATTCCTTGGCCTACGAGCAGTACTTC
CASSFYSLAYEQYF
>TRBJ2-1|TRBD1|NA|TRBV4-2
TGTGCCAGCAGCCCGACAGGGGGGGATTCGAATGAGCAGTTCTTC
CASSPTGGDSNEQFF
>TRBJ2-2|NA|NA|TRBV7-9
TGTGCCAGCAGCTCGACCAGGGAACAAGCTAACACCGGGGAGCTGTTTTTT
CASSSTREQANTGELFF
>TRBJ2-7|NA|NA|TRBV9
TGTGCCAGCAGCGTAGAATCACCTAGCTACGAGCAGTACTTC
CASSVESPSYEQYF